Listed here are 8 T cell receptor beta chains from one sample, sequenced in a study of cytomegalovirus exposure and HLA in healthy donors. This PCR relied on a set of 60 Vbeta primers and 13 Jbeta primers. Method: immunoSEQ multiplex PCR; TCRdb's copy keeps in-frame clones and lacks some. The data show 150,000 to 250,000 clones, 82% seen once. The sequenced sample was PBMCs. The receptor set was obtained from a woman between 50 and 59 years old in good health and CMV-seropositive.

J is TRBJ2-7 and V is TRBV6-5, with 7 bases identical to TRBD1. In germline, CDR1 is MNHEY, CDR2 SVGAGI. The CDR3 is 15 residues long. J was trimmed by 4 bases and V by 6 bases; bases with no gene match: 12. In DNA, the CDR3 is TGTGCCAGCAGCCTCAGGGAGACAGGGCCTTACGAGCAGTACTTC. Translated: CASSLRETGPYEQYF.

The V call is TRBV30, the J call TRBJ1-3; D is unclear. The CDR3 totals 13 residues. Deletions cut 8 bases from V and 0 bases from J, with 11 bases between. Germline CDR1 and CDR2: GTSNPN and SVGIG (reference sequence). Written as DNA, the CDR3 is TGTGCCCGTTCGGAGGGCTCTGGAAACACCATATATTTT. Protein sequence: CARSEGSGNTIYF.

The rearrangement links TRBV9 to TRBJ2-3, with 7 bases identical to TRBD2. Germline lookup yields CDR1 SGDLS and CDR2 YYNGEE. J lost 0 bases, V lost 0 bases, and 7 bases had no gene match. CDR3 length: 17 amino acids. The CDR3, as DNA: TGTGCCAGCAGCGTAGGTCAACAGCGGGGTAGCACAGATACGCAGTATTTT. Its translation: CASSVGQQRGSTDTQYF. Using reference TRBV9 and TRBJ2-3 for the parts outside the CDR3, the full variable domain is DSGVTQTPKHLITATGQRVTLRCSPRSGDLSVYWYQQSLDQGLQFLIQYYNGEERAKGNILERFSAQQFPDLHSELNLSSLELGDSALYFCASSVGQQRGSTDTQYFGPGTRLTVL.

The V gene is TRBV2, the J gene TRBJ2-7; TRBD1 matches 10 bases. Unmatched junction bases numbered 3, after V lost 7 bases and J lost 6 bases. The CDR3 length is 12 residues. In germline, CDR1 is SNHLY, CDR2 FYNNEI. CDR3 nucleotides: TGTGCCAGCACGACAGGGGGCTTCGAGCAGTACTTC. Translated: CASTTGGFEQYF.

CDR3 in amino acids: CASSPGRRDRGTSGSYNEQFF. The CDR3, as DNA: TGTGCCAGCTCACCAGGAAGGCGCGACAGAGGGACTAGCGGCTCCTACAATGAGCAGTTCTTC. This chain uses TRBV18 with TRBJ2-1, with TRBD2 matching 11 bases. CDR1 is KGHSH, CDR2 LQKENI, per germline. The trim removed 2 bases at V and 0 bases at J, leaving 15 bases unmatched. The CDR3 spans 21 residues.

The CDR3 protein is CASSRGLAGGPVNGELFF. The DNA for the CDR3 is TGCGCCAGCAGCCGGGGACTAGCGGGAGGGCCGGTAAACGGGGAGCTGTTTTTT. The chain employs TRBV5-1 and TRBJ2-2, with 16 bases that match TRBD2. J lost 7 bases, V lost 4 bases, and 10 bases had no gene match. CDR1 SGHRS and CDR2 YFSETQ come from the germline V gene. The CDR3 extends over 18 amino acids.

V and J are TRBV7-6 and TRBJ2-1; possible D gene TRBD2, 5 bases. This CDR3 has 14 amino acids. Germline loops: CDR1 SGHVS, CDR2 FNYEAQ. V lost 3 bases, J lost 7 bases, and 13 bases lay in between. The CDR3 sequence: CASSLERAGNEQFF. The CDR3 coding sequence is TGTGCCAGCAGCTTGGAGAGGGCCGGAAATGAGCAGTTCTTC.

The genes are TRBV4-2 and TRBJ2-1, with 10 nucleotides matching TRBD1. In germline, CDR1 is LGHNA, CDR2 YNFKEQ. This CDR3 comprises 14 residues. The junction had 1 base not matched to a gene; V was cut back by 4 bases and J by 4 bases. CDR3 in amino acids: CASSPGQGYNEQFF. The CDR3 DNA is TGTGCCAGCAGCCCGGGACAGGGGTACAATGAGCAGTTCTTC.